This record looks at one T cell receptor (beta chain) sequence and its context. The CDR3 length is 17 residues. The J segment lost 1 base and the V segment lost 1 base, leaving 3 bases of the junction unmatched. CDR1 and CDR2 (germline): SGHRS, YFSETQ. This sample is part of a study of shared clonotypes between healthy human individuals. Some clones are missing from TCRdb's copy, which holds only in-frame ones; the method was immunoSEQ multiplex PCR. The sample includes more than 550,000 clones, 72% of them seen just once. The gene calls are TRBV5-1 and TRBJ2-2; 11 nucleotides line up with TRBD2. The receptor's source is a woman aged 25 to 39 in good health. Sequencing was performed on memory CD4+ T cells sorted from blood. Regarding subset: CD45RA-negative fraction. This chain's CDR3 is CASSLTLAGENTGELFF. The CDR3 DNA is TGCGCCAGCAGCTTGACACTAGCGGGAGAGAACACCGGGGAGCTGTTTTTT.